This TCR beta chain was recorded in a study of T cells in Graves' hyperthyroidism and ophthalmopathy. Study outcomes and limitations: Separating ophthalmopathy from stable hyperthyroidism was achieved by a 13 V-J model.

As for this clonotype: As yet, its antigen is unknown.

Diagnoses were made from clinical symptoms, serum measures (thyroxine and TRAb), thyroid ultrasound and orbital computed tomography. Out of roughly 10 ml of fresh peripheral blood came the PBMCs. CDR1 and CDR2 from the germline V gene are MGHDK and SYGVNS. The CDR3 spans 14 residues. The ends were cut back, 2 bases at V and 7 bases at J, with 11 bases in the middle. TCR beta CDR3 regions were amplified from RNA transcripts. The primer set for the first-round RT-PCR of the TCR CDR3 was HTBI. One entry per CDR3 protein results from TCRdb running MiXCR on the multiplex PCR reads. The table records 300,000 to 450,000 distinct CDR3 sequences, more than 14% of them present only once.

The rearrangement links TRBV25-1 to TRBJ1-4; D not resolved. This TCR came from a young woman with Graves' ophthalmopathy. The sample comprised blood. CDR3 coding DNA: TGTGCCAGCAGTGAACGGAAGGCGAGTGAAAAACTGTTTTTT. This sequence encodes CASSERKASEKLFF.